The 30 T cell receptor beta chains reported below all come from one sample, sequenced in a study of cytomegalovirus exposure and HLA in healthy donors. The data were produced by immunoSEQ multiplex PCR, yet TCRdb's version contains in-frame clones alone and is incomplete. The sample lists around 56,000 clones, around 93% occurring once. The sample consisted of PBMCs. All receptors derive from a woman younger than 30 in good health and CMV-seropositive.

This chain joins TRBV7-2 and TRBJ2-5; 8 bases align to TRBD1. Trimming took 0 bases from V and 5 from J; bases not matched to a gene: 5. Germline lookup yields CDR1 SGHTA and CDR2 FQGNSA. This CDR3 region has 15 residues. This CDR3 reads CASSLAVRGPETQYF. CDR3 sequence (DNA): TGTGCCAGCAGCTTAGCGGTCAGGGGGCCTGAGACCCAGTACTTC.

The chain is built from TRBV18 and TRBJ2-5, with TRBD1 matching over 8 bases. This CDR3 is 15 amino acids long. In germline, CDR1 is KGHSH, CDR2 LQKENI. V shed 1 base and J 2 bases; nucleotides not matched to a gene: 3. The DNA for the CDR3 is TGTGCCAGCTCACCACTCGGACAGGGTCAAGAGACCCAGTACTTC. Translating it yields CASSPLGQGQETQYF.

The rearrangement uses TRBV5-8 and TRBJ1-1; 7 bases align to TRBD1. Germline loops: CDR1 SGHTS, CDR2 YDEGEE. V lost 3 bases to trimming and J lost 1 base; unmatched junction nucleotides: 0. CDR3 length: 13 amino acids. The CDR3 sequence: CASSWDRNTEAFF. In nucleotides, the CDR3 is TGTGCCAGCAGCTGGGACAGGAACACTGAAGCTTTCTTT.

V gene TRBV18 combines with J gene TRBJ1-4, with 9 positions matching TRBD1. CDR1 and CDR2 (germline): KGHSH, LQKENI. V was pared by 5 bases and J by 5 bases, with 3 bases of the junction left unmatched. This CDR3 region has 14 residues. The DNA for the CDR3 is TGTGCCAGCTCAACGACAGGGGGGAATGAAAAACTGTTTTTT. Translation: CASSTTGGNEKLFF.

This clone was seen once. This chain joins TRBV7-9 and TRBJ1-2; TRBD1 matches 7 bases. This CDR3 is 17 amino acids long. V gave up 4 bases and J gave up 0 bases; unmatched junction bases: 11. Germline lookup yields CDR1 SEHNR and CDR2 FQNEAQ (reference sequence). The CDR3 region has the DNA TGTGCCAGCAGCTCACCCGTACAGGGGCGGGCTAACTATGGCTACACCTTC. It codes for CASSSPVQGRANYGYTF.

This clone was seen once. The J gene is TRBJ1-3, the V gene TRBV28; 8 bases are shared with TRBD1. The CDR3 runs 15 residues. Germline V CDR1 and CDR2: MDHEN, SYDVKM. The V and J ends lost 4 bases and 3 bases, in that order; junction bases with no gene match: 5. The CDR3 protein is CASSSQGAFGNTIYF. DNA of the CDR3: TGTGCCAGCAGTTCTCAGGGGGCATTTGGAAACACCATATATTTT.

This chain links TRBV7-9 with TRBJ2-7; D perhaps matches TRBD2 (5 bases). Trimming stripped 6 bases from V and 6 bases from J, with 12 bases between. This CDR3 spans 12 amino acids. Germline V gene sequence: CDR1 SEHNR, CDR2 FQNEAQ (reference sequence). The CDR3 loop reads CASRLGEGEQYF. CDR3 nucleotide sequence: TGTGCCAGCAGACTAGGTGAGGGCGAGCAGTACTTC.

This clone was counted only a few times. The chain carries TRBV11-3 and TRBJ1-3, with 9 positions matching TRBD1. Trimming at V came to 5 bases and at J to 2 bases, leaving 4 bases not matched to a gene. CDR1 SGHNT and CDR2 YENEEA come from the germline V gene. CDR3 length: 15 residues. CDR3 sequence (DNA): TGTGCCAGCAGCCGGGGACAGGGAGCTGGAAACACCATATATTTT. Its protein product is CASSRGQGAGNTIYF.

The chain has TRBV30 and TRBJ2-2, with 9 bases that match TRBD1. Germline CDR1 is GTSNPN and CDR2 is SVGIG (reference sequence). J was trimmed by 3 bases and V by 5 bases; bases with no gene match: 4. This CDR3 comprises 14 residues. Written as DNA, the CDR3 is TGTGCCTGGGGGACAGGGAAGTACACCGGGGAGCTGTTTTTT. It specifies CAWGTGKYTGELFF.

The rearrangement uses TRBV27 and TRBJ2-2; possibly TRBD1 for D (6 bases). The CDR3 totals 12 residues. Germline assignment: CDR1 MNHEY and CDR2 SMNVEV (reference sequence). The V end lost 3 bases, the J end lost 12 bases, and 11 bases lay between the germline ends. This CDR3 reads CASSLLQGKLFF. The CDR3 DNA reads as TGTGCCAGCAGTTTGTTGCAGGGGAAGCTGTTTTTT.

The chain has TRBV7-9 and TRBJ1-1; D call uncertain. V lost 2 bases, J lost 1 base, and 8 bases lay in between. The CDR3 has 14 residues. CDR1 is SEHNR, CDR2 FQNEAQ, per germline (reference sequence). Written as DNA, the CDR3 is TGTGCCAGCAGCTTATTCTCAGAGAACACTGAAGCTTTCTTT. Protein: CASSLFSENTEAFF.

The chain combines TRBV19 with TRBJ1-1; D not certain. V was pared by 5 bases and J by 5 bases, with 12 bases between. The CDR3 is 13 residues long. Germline lookup yields CDR1 LNHDA and CDR2 SQIVND (reference sequence). CDR3 sequence: CASSLEGGTEAFF. The CDR3 region has the DNA TGTGCCAGTAGTTTGGAGGGAGGAACTGAAGCTTTCTTT.

The chain is built from TRBV6-6 and TRBJ2-7, with no clear D. V lost 6 bases and J lost 3, with 12 bases in between. This CDR3 is built from 13 residues. Germline assignment: CDR1 MNHNY and CDR2 SVGAGI (reference sequence). CDR3 sequence: CASSAWPFYEQYF. In DNA form, the CDR3 reads TGTGCCAGCAGCGCTTGGCCCTTCTACGAGCAGTACTTC.

V usage is TRBV7-8 and J usage is TRBJ2-1; 8 bases agree with TRBD2. Germline values: CDR1 SGHVS, CDR2 FQNEAQ. The CDR3 covers 15 residues. V lost 4 bases to trimming and J lost 6 bases; unmatched junction nucleotides: 8. The CDR3 loop is CASSSASGGPNEQFF. The DNA of the CDR3 is TGTGCCAGCAGCTCCGCCAGCGGGGGTCCCAATGAGCAGTTCTTC.

The chain carries TRBV29-1 and TRBJ2-2; 11 nucleotides agree with TRBD1. CDR1 is SQVTM, CDR2 ANQGSEA, per germline. Unmatched junction bases numbered 8, after V lost 7 bases and J lost 7 bases. The CDR3 totals 14 residues. The CDR3 here is CSATGTGGVGELFF. The CDR3 DNA follows: TGCAGCGCCACCGGGACAGGGGGGGTCGGGGAGCTGTTTTTT.

The chain uses TRBV27 and TRBJ2-1, with 9 bases fitting TRBD2. The V gene's germline CDR1 is MNHEY and CDR2 SMNVEV (reference sequence). The trim removed 5 bases at V and 10 bases at J, leaving 9 bases unmatched. This CDR3 comprises 14 residues. CDR3 nucleotides: TGTGCCAGCAGTCCACGAGCGGGGGGACACGAGCAGTTCTTC. It is translated as CASSPRAGGHEQFF.

The chain has TRBV6-6 and TRBJ2-7; TRBD2 might be the D (7 bases). CDR1 is MNHNY and CDR2 is SVGAGI in the germline V gene (reference sequence). This CDR3 has 15 amino acids. V was clipped by 6 bases and J by 4 bases, with 19 bases between them. This CDR3 reads CASSGGLGGIYEQYF. For the CDR3, the DNA is TGTGCCAGCAGCGGGGGGCTAGGAGGGATTTACGAGCAGTACTTC.

The V and J genes are TRBV19 and TRBJ2-1; 15 bases are a match to TRBD2. There are 18 residues in the CDR3. Germline CDR1 LNHDA, CDR2 SQIVND (reference sequence). The V segment lost 4 bases and the J segment 7 bases; nucleotides outside the gene matches: 11. CDR3 sequence reads: CASSSLRRTSGGANEQFF. The CDR3 region has the DNA TGTGCCAGTAGTAGCCTCCGGAGGACTAGCGGGGGGGCGAATGAGCAGTTCTTC.

This chain links TRBV5-6 with TRBJ2-2; D might be TRBD1 (5 bases). The ends were cut back, 0 bases at V and 7 bases at J, with 19 bases in the middle. This CDR3 region has 17 residues. The germline CDR1 and CDR2 sequences are SGHDT and YYEEEE. DNA for the CDR3: TGTGCCAGCAGCTTGGAGGGGATGGCAGGTTTGGTCGGGGAGCTGTTTTTT. Protein product: CASSLEGMAGLVGELFF.

This clone has just one count. The rearrangement uses TRBV7-9 and TRBJ2-2; the match to TRBD1 covers 7 bases. CDR3 length: 17 residues. Trimming cost V 2 bases and J 0 bases; bases outside gene matches: 6. CDR1 SEHNR and CDR2 FQNEAQ come from the germline V gene (reference sequence). CDR3 residues: CASSLPRDSPNTGELFF. DNA of the CDR3: TGTGCCAGCAGCTTACCCCGGGACAGCCCGAACACCGGGGAGCTGTTTTTT.

V usage is TRBV13 and J usage is TRBJ2-7, with 9 bases matching TRBD1. This CDR3 spans 16 amino acids. The J segment lost 4 bases and the V segment lost 1 base, leaving 8 bases of the junction unmatched. Germline V CDR1 and CDR2: PRHDT, FYEKMQ (reference sequence). The CDR3 DNA reads TGTGCCAGCAGCTTAGTTAAGGGACAGGGTTCTTACGAGCAGTACTTC. Protein sequence: CASSLVKGQGSYEQYF.

V gene TRBV4-1 combines with J gene TRBJ2-1; D might be TRBD2 (7 bases). CDR1 MGHRA and CDR2 YSYEKL come from the germline V gene. V was cut by 1 base and J by 7 bases, with 23 bases left in between. The CDR3 extends over 18 amino acids. CDR3 region: CASSQGVGGGGRPNEQFF. The CDR3 nucleotides are TGCGCCAGCAGCCAAGGAGTAGGAGGGGGGGGCCGGCCGAATGAGCAGTTCTTC.

The J gene is TRBJ2-4, the V gene TRBV21-1; whether TRBD1, the table's D call, matches the DNA was not checked. TRBV21-1 is a listed pseudogene. The CDR3 extends over 16 amino acids. CDR3 bases: TGTGCCAGCAGCAAAGATTATACAGGGGCCGGAAACATTCAGTACTTC. Protein product: CASSKDYTGAGNIQYF.

This chain joins TRBV7-9 and TRBJ1-2, with 11 positions matching TRBD1. V lost 3 bases to trimming and J lost 6 bases; unmatched junction nucleotides: 9. This CDR3 is 16 amino acids long. In germline, CDR1 is SEHNR, CDR2 FQNEAQ (reference sequence). In DNA, the CDR3 is TGTGCCAGCAGCTTCCCCCGGACAGGGGGCCGGGATGGCTACACCTTC. Protein: CASSFPRTGGRDGYTF.

This clone appeared a single time. The J gene is TRBJ1-1, the V gene TRBV19; no definite D call. Per germline, CDR1 LNHDA and CDR2 SQIVND (reference sequence). The CDR3 runs to 15 residues. V shed 5 bases and J shed 1 base, with 14 bases lying between them. CDR3 residues: CASSSPSAANTEAFF. The CDR3 coding sequence is TGTGCCAGTAGTTCTCCATCGGCGGCGAACACTGAAGCTTTCTTT.

The chain employs TRBV20-1 and TRBJ1-1; a possible D gene is TRBD1 (6 bases). Between the trimmed V and J ends, which lost 5 bases and 6 bases, there was a span of 10 bases. This CDR3 spans 11 amino acids. Per germline, CDR1 DFQATT and CDR2 SNEGSKA (reference sequence). The CDR3 protein is CSARRGSEAFF. CDR3 nucleotide sequence: TGCAGTGCTCGCAGGGGATCTGAAGCTTTCTTT.

In its sample, this clone was seen a few times. The chain joins TRBV7-9 to TRBJ2-1; tentatively, D is TRBD2 (6 bases). CDR1 is SEHNR, CDR2 FQNEAQ, per germline (reference sequence). The CDR3 runs to 12 residues. The CDR3 bases are TGTGGCGGGCGGGACCGGTACAATGAGCAGTTCTTC. It specifies CGGRDRYNEQFF.

This chain connects TRBV7-2 to TRBJ2-7; 9 positions agree with TRBD1. The germline V gene encodes CDR1 SGHTA and CDR2 FQGNSA. This CDR3 has 15 residues. With 5 bases clipped from V and 4 bases from J, the junction kept 9 bases outside the gene matches. CDR3 coding DNA: TGTGCCAGCAGCCAACGGGGACAGGGCGTGTACGAGCAGTACTTC. Translation gives CASSQRGQGVYEQYF.

The chain carries TRBV7-2 and TRBJ2-1; unclear D gene. V lost 5 bases and J lost 2, with 10 bases in between. CDR1 is SGHTA and CDR2 is FQGNSA in the germline V gene. The CDR3 covers 14 residues. As DNA, the CDR3 is TGTGCCAGCAGCCGCGACACGACCTACAATGAGCAGTTCTTC. Its protein is CASSRDTTYNEQFF.

CDR3 in DNA: TGTGCCAGCAGCTCCGGGGGGACCCGTACCTACGAGCAGTACTTC. Encoded protein: CASSSGGTRTYEQYF. J is TRBJ2-7 and V is TRBV11-2, with 7 bases fitting TRBD2. V shed 4 bases and J 2 bases; nucleotides not matched to a gene: 8. The CDR3 totals 15 residues. Germline CDR1 SGHAT, CDR2 FQNNGV.